Below are 7 T cell receptor beta chains sequenced from a single sample in a study of cytomegalovirus exposure and HLA in healthy donors. Researchers ran the PCR with 60 Vbeta and 13 Jbeta primers. Some clones are missing from TCRdb's copy, which holds only in-frame ones; the method was immunoSEQ multiplex PCR. The sample consists of about 62,000 clones, around 80% of them appearing once. The sample consisted of PBMCs. These TCRs come from a woman in her 30s in good health and CMV-seronegative.

The chain joins TRBV10-1 to TRBJ2-2; maybe TRBD2 (5 bases). CDR1 and CDR2 from the germline V gene are WNHNN and SYGVQD (reference sequence). The CDR3 is made up of 12 amino acids. With 6 bases removed from V and 3 bases from J, the gap between germline ends came to 5 bases. CDR3 sequence reads: CASRDYTGELFF. As DNA, the CDR3 is TGCGCCAGCAGGGACTACACCGGGGAGCTGTTTTTT.

The chain's CDR3 is CASSPIEGGGYTF. The CDR3 DNA follows: TGTGCCAGCAGCCCTATCGAGGGCGGCGGCTACACCTTC. The V and J genes are TRBV6-5 and TRBJ1-2, with no clear D. V lost 6 bases and J lost 8, with 16 bases in between. Germline CDR1 MNHEY, CDR2 SVGAGI. The CDR3 length is 13 residues.

CDR3 nucleotides: TGTGCCAGCAGCCCGACAGGGGGTTATGAAAAACTGTTTTTT. It translates to CASSPTGGYEKLFF. The chain recombines TRBV7-6 with TRBJ1-4; 9 bases line up with TRBD1. After removal of 5 bases from V and 6 bases from J, the junction contained 4 bases not matched to a gene. Germline CDR1 is SGHVS and CDR2 is FNYEAQ. CDR3 length equals 14 residues.

The gene calls are TRBV6-5 and TRBJ2-5; the D is unclear. Near its end, the DNA agrees better with TRBJ2-7, so the J call may be wrong. Germline V gives CDR1 MNHEY, CDR2 SVGAGI. CDR3 length: 11 amino acids. The CDR3 nucleotides are TGTGCCAGCAGTTCCGACTACGAGCAGTACTTC. It specifies CASSSDYEQYF.

The CDR3 DNA reads as TGCAGTGCTAGTTGGCGGGAAAAACTGTTTTTT. It translates to CSASWREKLFF. The V gene is TRBV20-1, the J gene TRBJ1-4; no clear D. Germline V gene sequence: CDR1 DFQATT, CDR2 SNEGSKA (reference sequence). CDR3 length: 11 residues. Between the trimmed V and J ends, which lost 3 bases and 8 bases, there was a span of 7 bases.

The chain has TRBV19 and TRBJ2-2; 7 nucleotides match TRBD1. The junction had 4 bases not matched to a gene; V was cut back by 3 bases and J by 0 bases. Germline V lookup: CDR1 LNHDA, CDR2 SQIVND (reference sequence). The CDR3 is 16 residues long. The CDR3, as DNA: TGTGCCAGTAGTATCCTCAGGGGGACGAACACCGGGGAGCTGTTTTTT. Its protein is CASSILRGTNTGELFF.

This chain uses TRBV9 with TRBJ1-1; D might be TRBD1 (5 bases). Between the trimmed V and J ends, which lost 3 bases and 11 bases, there was a span of 26 bases. CDR1 SGDLS and CDR2 YYNGEE come from the germline V gene. The CDR3 totals 16 residues. CDR3 sequence: CASSAATQDGTGTAFF. DNA of the CDR3: TGTGCCAGCAGCGCAGCTACTCAGGACGGGACGGGGACTGCTTTCTTT.